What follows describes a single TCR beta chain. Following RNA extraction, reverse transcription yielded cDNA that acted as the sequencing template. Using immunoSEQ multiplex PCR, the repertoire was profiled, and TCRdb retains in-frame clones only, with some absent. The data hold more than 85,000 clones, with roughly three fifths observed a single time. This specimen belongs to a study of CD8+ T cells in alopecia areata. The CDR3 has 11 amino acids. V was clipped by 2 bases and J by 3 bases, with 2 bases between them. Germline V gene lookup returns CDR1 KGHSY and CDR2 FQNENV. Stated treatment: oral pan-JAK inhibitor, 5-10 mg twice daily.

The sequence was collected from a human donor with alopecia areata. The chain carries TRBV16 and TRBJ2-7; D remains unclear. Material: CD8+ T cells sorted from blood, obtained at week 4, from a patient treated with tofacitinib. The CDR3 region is CASSQGYEQYF. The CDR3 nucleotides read TGTGCCAGCAGCCAAGGCTACGAGCAGTACTTC.